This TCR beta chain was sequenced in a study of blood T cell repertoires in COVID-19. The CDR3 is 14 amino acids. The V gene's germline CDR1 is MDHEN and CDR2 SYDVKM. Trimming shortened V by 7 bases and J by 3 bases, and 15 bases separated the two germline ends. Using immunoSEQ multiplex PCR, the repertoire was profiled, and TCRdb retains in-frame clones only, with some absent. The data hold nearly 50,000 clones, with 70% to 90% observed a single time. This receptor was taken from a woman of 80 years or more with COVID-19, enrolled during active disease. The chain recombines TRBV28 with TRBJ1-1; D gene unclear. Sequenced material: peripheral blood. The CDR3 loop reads CASILIGGHTEAFF. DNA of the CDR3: TGTGCCAGCATCCTGATAGGTGGGCACACTGAAGCTTTCTTT.